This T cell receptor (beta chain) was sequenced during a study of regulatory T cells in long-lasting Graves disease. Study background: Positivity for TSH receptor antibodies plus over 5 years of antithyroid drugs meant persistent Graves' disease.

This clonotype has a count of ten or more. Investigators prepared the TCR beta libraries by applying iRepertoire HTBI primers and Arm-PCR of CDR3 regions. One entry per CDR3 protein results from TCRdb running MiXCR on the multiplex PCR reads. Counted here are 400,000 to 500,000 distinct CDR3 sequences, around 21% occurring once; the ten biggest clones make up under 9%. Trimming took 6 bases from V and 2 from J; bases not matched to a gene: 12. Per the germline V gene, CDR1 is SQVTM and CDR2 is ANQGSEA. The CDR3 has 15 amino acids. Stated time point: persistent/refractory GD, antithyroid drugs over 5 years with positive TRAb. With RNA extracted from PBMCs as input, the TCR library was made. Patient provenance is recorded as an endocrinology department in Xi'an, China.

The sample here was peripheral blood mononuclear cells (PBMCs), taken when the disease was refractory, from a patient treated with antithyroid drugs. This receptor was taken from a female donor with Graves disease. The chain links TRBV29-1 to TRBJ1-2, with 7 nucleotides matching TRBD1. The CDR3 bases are TGCAGCGTCTATCCCCCGGGACAGACAAACTATGGCTACACCTTC. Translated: CSVYPPGQTNYGYTF.